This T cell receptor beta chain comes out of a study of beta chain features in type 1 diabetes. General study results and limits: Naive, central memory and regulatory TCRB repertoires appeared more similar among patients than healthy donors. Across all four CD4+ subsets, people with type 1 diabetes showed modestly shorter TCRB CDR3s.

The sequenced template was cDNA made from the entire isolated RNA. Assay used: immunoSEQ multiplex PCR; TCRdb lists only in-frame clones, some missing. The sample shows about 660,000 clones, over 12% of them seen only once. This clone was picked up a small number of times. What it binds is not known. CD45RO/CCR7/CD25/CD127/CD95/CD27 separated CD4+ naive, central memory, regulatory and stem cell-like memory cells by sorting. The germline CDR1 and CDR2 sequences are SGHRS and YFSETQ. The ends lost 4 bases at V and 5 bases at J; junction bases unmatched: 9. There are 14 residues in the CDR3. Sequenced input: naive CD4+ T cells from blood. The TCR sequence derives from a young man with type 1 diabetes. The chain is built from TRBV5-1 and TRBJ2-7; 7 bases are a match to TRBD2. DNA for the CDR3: TGCGCCAGCAGCCAAACGGGAGGATCGGACGAGCAGTACTTC. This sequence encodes CASSQTGGSDEQYF.